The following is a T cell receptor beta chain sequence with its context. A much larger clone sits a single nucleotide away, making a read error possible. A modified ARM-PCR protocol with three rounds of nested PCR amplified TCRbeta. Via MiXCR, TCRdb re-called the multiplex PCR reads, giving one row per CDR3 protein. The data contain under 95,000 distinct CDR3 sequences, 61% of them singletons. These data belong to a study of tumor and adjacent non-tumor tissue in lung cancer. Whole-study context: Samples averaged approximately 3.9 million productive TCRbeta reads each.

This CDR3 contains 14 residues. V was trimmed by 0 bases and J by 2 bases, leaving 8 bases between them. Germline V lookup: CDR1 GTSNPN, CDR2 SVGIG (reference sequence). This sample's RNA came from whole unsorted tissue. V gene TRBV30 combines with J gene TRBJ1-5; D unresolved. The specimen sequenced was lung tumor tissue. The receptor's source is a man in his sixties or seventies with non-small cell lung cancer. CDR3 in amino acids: CAWSVDGGNQPQHF. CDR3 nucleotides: TGTGCCTGGAGTGTTGATGGGGGCAATCAGCCCCAGCATTTT.